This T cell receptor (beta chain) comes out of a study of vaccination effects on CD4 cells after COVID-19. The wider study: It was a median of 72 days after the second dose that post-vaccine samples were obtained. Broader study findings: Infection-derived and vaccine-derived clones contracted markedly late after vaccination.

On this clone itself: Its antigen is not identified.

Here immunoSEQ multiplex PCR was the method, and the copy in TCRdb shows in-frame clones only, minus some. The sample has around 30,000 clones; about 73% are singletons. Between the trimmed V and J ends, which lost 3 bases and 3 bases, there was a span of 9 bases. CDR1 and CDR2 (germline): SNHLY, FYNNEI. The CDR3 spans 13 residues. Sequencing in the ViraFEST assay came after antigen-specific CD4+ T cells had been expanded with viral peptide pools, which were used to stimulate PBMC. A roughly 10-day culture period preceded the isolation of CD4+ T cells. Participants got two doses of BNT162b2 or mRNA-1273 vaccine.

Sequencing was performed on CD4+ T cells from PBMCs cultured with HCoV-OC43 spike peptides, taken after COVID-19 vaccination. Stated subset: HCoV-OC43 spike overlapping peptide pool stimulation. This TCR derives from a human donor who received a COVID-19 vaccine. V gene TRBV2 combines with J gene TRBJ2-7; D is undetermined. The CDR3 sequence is CASSEWERYEQYF. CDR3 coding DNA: TGTGCCAGCAGTGAGTGGGAACGCTACGAGCAGTACTTC.